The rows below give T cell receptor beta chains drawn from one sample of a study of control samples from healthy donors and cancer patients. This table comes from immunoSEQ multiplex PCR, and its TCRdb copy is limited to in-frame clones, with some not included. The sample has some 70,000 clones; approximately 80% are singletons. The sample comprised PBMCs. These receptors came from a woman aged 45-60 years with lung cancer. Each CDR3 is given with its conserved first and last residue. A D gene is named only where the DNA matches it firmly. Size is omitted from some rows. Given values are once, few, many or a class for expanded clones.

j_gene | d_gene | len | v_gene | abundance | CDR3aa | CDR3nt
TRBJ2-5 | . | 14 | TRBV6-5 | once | CASRQPMRVETQYF | TGTGCCAGCAGACAACCGATGCGGGTGGAGACCCAGTACTTC
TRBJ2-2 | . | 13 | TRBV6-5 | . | CASRTGNTGELFF | TGTGCCAGCAGGACAGGGAACACCGGGGAGCTGTTTTTT
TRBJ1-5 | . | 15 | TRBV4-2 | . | CASSQEGTRNQPQHF | TGTGCCAGCAGCCAAGAGGGGACCAGGAATCAGCCCCAGCATTTT
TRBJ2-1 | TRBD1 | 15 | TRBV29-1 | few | CSVDRWSGQYNEQFF | TGCAGCGTTGATCGGTGGTCGGGACAGTACAATGAGCAGTTCTTC
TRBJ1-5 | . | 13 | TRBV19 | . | CASSISGDQPQHF | TGTGCCAGTAGTATATCAGGAGATCAGCCCCAGCATTTT
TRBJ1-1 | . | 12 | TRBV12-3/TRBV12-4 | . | CASSYVSTEAFF | TGTGCCAGCAGTTATGTAAGCACTGAAGCTTTCTTT
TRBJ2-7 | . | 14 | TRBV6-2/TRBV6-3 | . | CASSVRERLYEQYF | TGTGCCAGCAGTGTAAGGGAGAGGCTCTACGAGCAGTACTTC
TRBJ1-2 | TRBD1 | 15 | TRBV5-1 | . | CASSLRQGTNYGYTF | TGCGCCAGCAGCCTTCGACAGGGGACTAACTATGGCTACACCTTC
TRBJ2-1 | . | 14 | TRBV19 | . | CASSIPNLINEQFF | TGTGCCAGTAGTATACCCAACCTCATCAATGAGCAGTTCTTC
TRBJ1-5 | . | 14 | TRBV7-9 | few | CASSGGQRNQPQHF | TGTGCCAGCAGCGGAGGACAGAGGAATCAGCCCCAGCATTTT
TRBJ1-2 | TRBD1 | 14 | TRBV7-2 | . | CASSPRGQGGGYTF | TGTGCCAGCAGCCCCCGGGGACAGGGTGGAGGCTACACCTTC
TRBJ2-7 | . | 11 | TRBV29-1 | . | CSVEGYHEQYF | TGCAGCGTTGAAGGGTACCACGAGCAGTACTTC
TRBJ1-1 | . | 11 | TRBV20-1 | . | CSAGRVGEAFF | TGCAGTGCTGGCAGGGTAGGAGAAGCTTTCTTT
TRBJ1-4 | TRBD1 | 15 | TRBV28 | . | CASSLGQATNEKLFF | TGTGCCAGCAGTTTAGGACAGGCAACTAATGAAAAACTGTTTTTT
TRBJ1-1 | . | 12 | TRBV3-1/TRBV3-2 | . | CASSQDRVSAFF | TGTGCCAGCAGCCAAGACAGGGTATCAGCTTTCTTT
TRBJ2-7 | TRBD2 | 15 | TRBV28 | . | CASSLMTSGDYEQYF | TGTGCCAGCAGTTTAATGACTAGCGGGGACTACGAGCAGTACTTC
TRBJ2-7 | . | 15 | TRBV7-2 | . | CASSLDGSRVYEQYF | TGTGCCAGCAGCTTAGACGGCAGCCGAGTATACGAGCAGTACTTC
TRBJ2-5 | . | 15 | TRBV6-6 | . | CASSDVVQNQETQYF | TGTGCCAGCAGCGACGTCGTCCAGAACCAAGAGACCCAGTACTTC
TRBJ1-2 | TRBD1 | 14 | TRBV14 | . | CASSRGQVGFGYTF | TGTGCCAGCAGCCGGGGACAGGTTGGTTTTGGCTACACCTTC
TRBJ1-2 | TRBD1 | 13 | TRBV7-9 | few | CASSLGTGPGYTF | TGTGCCAGCAGCTTGGGGACAGGTCCTGGCTACACCTTC
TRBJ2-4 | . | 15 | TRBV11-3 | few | CASSGGRTPGNIQYF | TGTGCCAGCAGTGGCGGAAGAACCCCGGGGAACATTCAGTACTTC
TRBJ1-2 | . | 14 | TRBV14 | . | CASSPRSRLYGYTF | TGTGCCAGCAGCCCACGGTCCAGGCTCTATGGCTACACCTTC
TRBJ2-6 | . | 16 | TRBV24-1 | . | CATSDPRVSGANVLTF | TGTGCCACCAGTGATCCGCGGGTCTCTGGGGCCAACGTCCTGACTTTC
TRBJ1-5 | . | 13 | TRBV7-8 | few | CASSFEGGQPQHF | TGTGCCAGCAGCTTTGAGGGTGGACAGCCCCAGCATTTT
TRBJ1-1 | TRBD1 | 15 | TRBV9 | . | CASSVGQGAYTEAFF | TGTGCCAGCAGCGTAGGCCAGGGGGCGTACACTGAAGCTTTCTTT
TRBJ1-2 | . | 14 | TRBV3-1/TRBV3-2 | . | CASSQAAAGYGYTF | TGTGCCAGCAGCCAAGCGGCAGCCGGCTATGGCTACACCTTC
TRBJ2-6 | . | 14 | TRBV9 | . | CASSVVQDNNVLTF | TGTGCCAGCAGCGTAGTACAGGACAATAACGTCCTGACTTTC
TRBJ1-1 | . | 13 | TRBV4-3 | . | CASSQGRDRPNFF | TGCGCCAGCAGCCAAGGACGAGACCGCCCCAACTTCTTT
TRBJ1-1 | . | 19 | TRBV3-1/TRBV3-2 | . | CASSQRTSEPQVMNTEAFF | TGTGCCAGCAGCCAAAGGACTAGTGAGCCTCAGGTTATGAACACTGAAGCTTTCTTT
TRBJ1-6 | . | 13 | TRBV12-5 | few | CASGLYGESPLHF | TGTGCTAGTGGTTTATACGGGGAGTCACCCCTCCACTTT
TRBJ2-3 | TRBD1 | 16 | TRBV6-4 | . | CASSVSGQGATDTQYF | TGTGCCAGCAGTGTCTCCGGACAGGGGGCTACAGATACGCAGTATTTT
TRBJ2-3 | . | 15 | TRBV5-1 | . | CASSLEAGKFDTQYF | TGCGCCAGCAGCTTGGAGGCGGGGAAGTTTGATACGCAGTATTTT
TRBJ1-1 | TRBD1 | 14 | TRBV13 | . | CASSFGQGNTEAFF | TGTGCCAGCAGCTTCGGACAGGGAAACACTGAAGCTTTCTTT
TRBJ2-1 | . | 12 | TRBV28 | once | CASSPGINEQFF | TGTGCCAGCAGTCCGGGCATTAACGAGCAGTTCTTC
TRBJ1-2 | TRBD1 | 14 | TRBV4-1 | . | CASSQSRDRVGYTF | TGCGCCAGCAGCCAGAGCCGGGACAGAGTTGGCTACACCTTC